This TCR beta chain originates from a study of read filtering for tumor transcriptome and immune sequencing. Overall study: IR-seq gave about 4.05 to 11 million TCR reads per sample; RNA-seq gave about 75 to 1,400. The study, taken as a whole, reports: Around 82% of IR-seq clonotypes had a single read, yet these held approximately 3.5% of reads. IR-seq and RNA-seq agreed better without single-read clonotypes. Sorted CD138-negative bone marrow cells were not purified T cells.

This clonotype was recorded a few times. The antigen is undetermined. This library used 300 to 450 ng RNA and molecular barcoded adaptors spanning alpha/delta and beta/gamma chains. Using its own MiXCR run on the reads, TCRdb lists one record per CDR3 protein. Among approximately 150,000 distinct CDR3 sequences listed, roughly 13% were seen once. Germline V CDR1 and CDR2: SGHTA, FQGTGA. This CDR3 has 15 amino acids. V lost 3 bases, J lost 3 bases, and 13 bases lay in between. The sequence was obtained from a donor aged 40 or older with multiple myeloma. V is TRBV7-3 and J is TRBJ2-3; D is unclear. Sequencing used a population of CD138-negative cells sorted from bone marrow. CDR3 protein: CASSFTPRVTDTQYF. CDR3 in DNA: TGTGCCAGCAGCTTTACCCCTAGGGTAACAGATACGCAGTATTTT.